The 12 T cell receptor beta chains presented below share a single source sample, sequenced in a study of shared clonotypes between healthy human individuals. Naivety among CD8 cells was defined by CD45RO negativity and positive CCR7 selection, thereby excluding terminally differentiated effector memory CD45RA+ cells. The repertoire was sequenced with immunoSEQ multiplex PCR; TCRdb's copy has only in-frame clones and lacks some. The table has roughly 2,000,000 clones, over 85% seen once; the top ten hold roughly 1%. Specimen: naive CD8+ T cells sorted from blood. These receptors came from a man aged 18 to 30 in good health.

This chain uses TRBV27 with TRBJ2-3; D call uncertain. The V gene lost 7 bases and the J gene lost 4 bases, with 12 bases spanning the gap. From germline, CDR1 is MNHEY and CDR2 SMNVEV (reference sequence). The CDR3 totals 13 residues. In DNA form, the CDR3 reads TGTGCCAGCACCCCCCTCGGTGCAGATACGCAGTATTTT. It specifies CASTPLGADTQYF.

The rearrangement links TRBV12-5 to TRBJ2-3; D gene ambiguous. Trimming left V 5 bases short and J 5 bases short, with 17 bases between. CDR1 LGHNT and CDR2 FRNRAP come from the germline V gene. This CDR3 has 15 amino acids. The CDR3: CASGLSLGGVDTQYF. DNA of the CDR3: TGTGCTAGTGGTCTCTCGCTGGGTGGAGTAGATACGCAGTATTTT.

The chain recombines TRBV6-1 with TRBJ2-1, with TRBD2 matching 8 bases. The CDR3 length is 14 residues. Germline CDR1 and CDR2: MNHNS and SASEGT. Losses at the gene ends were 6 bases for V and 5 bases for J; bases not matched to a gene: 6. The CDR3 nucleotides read TGTGCCAGCAGCCGGGGGGGCTTAGACAATGAGCAGTTCTTC. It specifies CASSRGGLDNEQFF.

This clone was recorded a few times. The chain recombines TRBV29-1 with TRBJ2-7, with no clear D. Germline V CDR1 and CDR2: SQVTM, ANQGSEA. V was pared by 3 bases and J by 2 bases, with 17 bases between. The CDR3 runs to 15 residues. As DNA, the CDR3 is TGCAGCGTTGAGCTGGACGGTCACCTGCCCTACGAGCAGTACTTC. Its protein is CSVELDGHLPYEQYF.

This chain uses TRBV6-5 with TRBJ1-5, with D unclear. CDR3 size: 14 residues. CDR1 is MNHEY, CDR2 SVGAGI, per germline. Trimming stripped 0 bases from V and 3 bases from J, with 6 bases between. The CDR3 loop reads CASSYSQFNQPQHF. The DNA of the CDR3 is TGTGCCAGCAGTTACTCACAGTTCAATCAGCCCCAGCATTTT.

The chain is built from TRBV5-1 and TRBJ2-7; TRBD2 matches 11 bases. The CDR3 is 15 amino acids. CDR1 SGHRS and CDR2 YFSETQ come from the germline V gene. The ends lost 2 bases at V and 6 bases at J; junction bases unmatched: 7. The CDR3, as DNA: TGCGCCAGCAGCTTCCTTAGCGGGGGGGCCCCCGAGCAGTACTTC. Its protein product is CASSFLSGGAPEQYF.

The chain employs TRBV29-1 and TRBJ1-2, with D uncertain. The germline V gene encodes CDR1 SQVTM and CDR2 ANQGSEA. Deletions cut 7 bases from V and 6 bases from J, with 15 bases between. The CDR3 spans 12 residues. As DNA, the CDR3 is TGCAGCGCCCCCGGGCTCGTCAATGGCTACACCTTC. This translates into CSAPGLVNGYTF. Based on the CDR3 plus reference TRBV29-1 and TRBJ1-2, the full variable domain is SAVISQKPSRDICQRGTSLTIQCQVDSQVTMMFWYRQQPGQSLTLIATANQGSEATYESGFVIDKFPISRPNLTFSTLTVSNMSPEDSSIYLCSAPGLVNGYTFGSGTRLTVV.

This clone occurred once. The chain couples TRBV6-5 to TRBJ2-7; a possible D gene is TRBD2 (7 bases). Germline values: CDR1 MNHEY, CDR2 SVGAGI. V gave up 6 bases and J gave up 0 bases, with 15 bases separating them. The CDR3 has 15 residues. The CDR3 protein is CASSMGGAHSYEQYF. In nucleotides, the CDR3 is TGTGCCAGCAGCATGGGGGGGGCCCACTCCTACGAGCAGTACTTC.

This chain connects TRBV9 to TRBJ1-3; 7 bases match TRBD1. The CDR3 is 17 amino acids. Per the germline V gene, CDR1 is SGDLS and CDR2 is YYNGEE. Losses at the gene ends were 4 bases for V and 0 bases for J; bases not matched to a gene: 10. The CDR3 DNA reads TGTGCCAGCAGCCCTAGACCCGGGACAGTCTCTGGAAACACCATATATTTT. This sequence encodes CASSPRPGTVSGNTIYF.

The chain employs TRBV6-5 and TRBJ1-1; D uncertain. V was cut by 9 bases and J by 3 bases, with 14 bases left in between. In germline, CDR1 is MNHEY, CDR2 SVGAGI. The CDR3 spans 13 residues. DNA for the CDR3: TGTGCCAGTAAAGAGATCAGTTACACTGAAGCTTTCTTT. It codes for CASKEISYTEAFF.

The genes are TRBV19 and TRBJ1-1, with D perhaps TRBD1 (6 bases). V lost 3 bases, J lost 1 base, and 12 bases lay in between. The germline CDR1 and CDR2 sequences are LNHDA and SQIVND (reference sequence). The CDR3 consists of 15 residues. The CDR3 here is CASSIPYRANTEAFF. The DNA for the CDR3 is TGTGCCAGTAGTATCCCGTACAGGGCGAACACTGAAGCTTTCTTT.

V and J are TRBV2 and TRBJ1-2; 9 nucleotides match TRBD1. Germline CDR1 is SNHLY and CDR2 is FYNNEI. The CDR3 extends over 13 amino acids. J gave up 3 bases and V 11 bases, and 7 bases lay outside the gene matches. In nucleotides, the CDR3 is TGTGCCGTAACAGGGGGCGTCGACTATGGCTACACCTTC. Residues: CAVTGGVDYGYTF.